Following are 24 T cell receptor beta chains from one sample sequenced in a study of cytotoxic CD8 clonotypes in ibrutinib-treated CLL. Method: immunoSEQ multiplex PCR; TCRdb's copy keeps in-frame clones and lacks some. The table has about 140,000 clones, 75% to 80% seen once. The specimen comprised PBMCs, sampled after 24 months of ibrutinib treatment. These receptors all come from a human donor with chronic lymphocytic leukemia.

V is TRBV4-3 and J is TRBJ1-1, with D possibly TRBD1 on 5 matching bases. Germline values: CDR1 LGHNA, CDR2 YSLEER. The CDR3 consists of 16 residues. Trimming took 7 bases from V and 1 from J, leaving 19 bases between them. The CDR3 loop is CASTPHPAGGNTEAFF. The CDR3 DNA reads TGCGCCAGCACCCCACACCCGGCGGGGGGGAACACTGAAGCTTTCTTT.

The CDR3 loop reads CATRGREGRWDTQYF. Written as DNA, the CDR3 is TGTGCCACCCGGGGGCGGGAGGGCCGTTGGGATACGCAGTATTTT. V gene TRBV10-3 combines with J gene TRBJ2-3; 9 positions agree with TRBD2. This CDR3 region has 15 residues. V trimming: 10 bases; J trimming: 6 bases; junction bases outside the gene matches: 14. The germline gives CDR1 ENHRY, CDR2 SYGVKD.

The chain combines TRBV19 with TRBJ1-1; the D gene is possibly TRBD1 (5 bases). This CDR3 has 18 residues. Trimming took 0 bases from V and 1 from J, leaving 18 bases between them. CDR1 and CDR2 from the germline V gene are LNHDA and SQIVND (reference sequence). CDR3 region: CASSIEWGRQSGNTEAFF. The CDR3 DNA reads as TGTGCCAGTAGTATAGAGTGGGGACGCCAATCGGGGAACACTGAAGCTTTCTTT.

This chain links TRBV5-1 with TRBJ2-7; D is perhaps TRBD2 (5 bases). This CDR3 is 16 amino acids long. Germline V gene data show CDR1 as SGHRS and CDR2 as YFSETQ. The V gene lost 1 base and the J gene lost 7 bases, with 21 bases spanning the gap. The CDR3 sequence is CASSLLEARRSREQYF. The CDR3 nucleotides are TGCGCCAGCAGCTTGCTGGAGGCGCGTCGATCTAGGGAGCAGTACTTC.

The chain carries TRBV28 and TRBJ1-4; D gene uncertain. CDR1 is MDHEN, CDR2 SYDVKM, per germline. The CDR3 has 15 residues. The V and J ends lost 3 bases and 6 bases respectively, with 14 bases between them. This CDR3 is CASSLAAGTYEKLFF. The DNA for the CDR3 is TGTGCCAGCAGTTTGGCGGCAGGTACCTATGAAAAACTGTTTTTT.

This clone was detected a few times. V and J are TRBV4-2 and TRBJ2-2; 7 positions agree with TRBD1. This CDR3 is built from 17 residues. V shed 1 base, J shed 3 bases, and the junction held 8 bases outside the gene matches. CDR1 is LGHNA, CDR2 YNFKEQ, per germline. CDR3 protein: CASSQGLGTEHTGELFF. CDR3 nucleotide sequence: TGTGCCAGCAGCCAAGGGCTCGGGACAGAGCACACCGGGGAGCTGTTTTTT.

The V gene is TRBV4-2, the J gene TRBJ2-2; D gene uncertain. The CDR3 is 13 amino acids. The germline gives CDR1 LGHNA, CDR2 YNFKEQ. Trimming took off 1 base at V and 6 bases at J, with 6 bases between the two ends. The CDR3 DNA sequence: TGTGCCAGCAGCCAAGGGGTTGCCGGGGAGCTGTTTTTT. It encodes CASSQGVAGELFF.

This rearrangement joins TRBV7-9 to TRBJ2-2; D is possibly TRBD1 (5 bases). The germline gives CDR1 SEHNR, CDR2 FQNEAQ (reference sequence). The CDR3 length is 14 residues. Trimming took 6 bases from V and 1 from J, leaving 9 bases between them. This CDR3 reads CASRQDRNTGELFF. CDR3 nucleotides: TGTGCCAGCAGACAAGACAGGAACACCGGGGAGCTGTTTTTT.

This chain uses TRBV30 with TRBJ2-5; D ambiguous. V dropped 0 bases and J dropped 3 bases, with 5 bases sitting between them. The CDR3 totals 12 residues. CDR1 is GTSNPN and CDR2 is SVGIG in the germline V gene (reference sequence). The DNA for the CDR3 is TGTGCCTGGAGTGTTGCTGAAGAGACCCAGTACTTC. This translates into CAWSVAEETQYF. Supplemented by reference TRBV30 and TRBJ2-5, the full variable domain reads SQTIHQWPATLVQPVGSPLSLECTVEGTSNPNLYWYRQAAGRGLQLLFYSVGIGQISSEVPQNLSASRPQDRQFILSSKKLLLSDSGFYLCAWSVAEETQYFGPGTRLLVL.

This clone turned up a few times. This rearrangement joins TRBV29-1 to TRBJ1-4, with 10 bases matching TRBD1. The V gene end was trimmed by 7 bases and the J gene end by 7 bases; junction bases not matched to a gene: 12. Germline V gene data show CDR1 as SQVTM and CDR2 as ANQGSEA. There are 15 residues in the CDR3. CDR3 in amino acids: CSASETGGESEKLFF. DNA for the CDR3: TGCAGCGCGAGTGAGACAGGGGGCGAGAGTGAAAAACTGTTTTTT. Together with reference TRBV29-1 and TRBJ1-4, the CDR3 gives the full variable domain: SAVISQKPSRDICQRGTSLTIQCQVDSQVTMMFWYRQQPGQSLTLIATANQGSEATYESGFVIDKFPISRPNLTFSTLTVSNMSPEDSSIYLCSASETGGESEKLFFGSGTQLSVL.

The V and J genes are TRBV6-4 and TRBJ1-1, with unresolved D. V shed 5 bases and J shed 11 bases, with 12 bases lying between them. The length of the CDR3 is 11 residues. CDR1 and CDR2 from the germline V gene are MRHNA and SNTAGT. CDR3 nucleotides: TGTGCCAGCAGTTACCCCCCACAGGCTTTCTTT. Amino acid sequence: CASSYPPQAFF.

The rearrangement links TRBV15 to TRBJ2-1; a possible D gene is TRBD1 (5 bases). Trimming pared 0 bases from V and 4 bases from J, leaving 10 bases between. This CDR3 is 15 amino acids long. CDR1 and CDR2 (germline): LNHNV, YYDKDF (reference sequence). In DNA form, the CDR3 reads TGTGCCACCAGCAGAGATGTAGGGGTATACAATGAGCAGTTCTTC. Amino acid sequence: CATSRDVGVYNEQFF.

The chain uses TRBV6-1 and TRBJ2-7, with 10 bases fitting TRBD1. Germline V gene data show CDR1 as MNHNS and CDR2 as SASEGT. J was trimmed by 2 bases and V by 6 bases; bases with no gene match: 4. The CDR3 spans 14 residues. CDR3 in amino acids: CASSAGTGAYEQYF. In nucleotides, the CDR3 is TGTGCCAGCAGCGCCGGGACAGGGGCCTACGAGCAGTACTTC.

The chain has TRBV19 and TRBJ1-5; possible D gene TRBD1, 6 bases. Trimming stripped 11 bases from V and 2 bases from J, with 19 bases between. CDR1 and CDR2 (germline): LNHDA, SQIVND (reference sequence). The CDR3 extends over 15 amino acids. Written as DNA, the CDR3 is TGTGCCGCCCGGGGTTCAGGGGCCCGCAATCAGCCCCAGCATTTT. As protein: CAARGSGARNQPQHF.

The count of this clone is one. This rearrangement joins TRBV19 to TRBJ1-3; 10 nucleotides match TRBD1. The germline gives CDR1 LNHDA, CDR2 SQIVND (reference sequence). This CDR3 comprises 16 residues. The V and J ends lost 6 bases and 4 bases, in that order; junction bases with no gene match: 9. The CDR3 reads CASSPGTGVSGNTIYF. The CDR3 nucleotides read TGTGCCAGTAGCCCCGGGACAGGGGTCTCAGGAAACACCATATATTTT.

CDR3: CASSPGGIQYF. Written as DNA, the CDR3 is TGTGCCAGCTCCCCGGGGGGCATTCAGTACTTC. The J gene is TRBJ2-4, the V gene TRBV6-5; 7 nucleotides match TRBD2. Germline trimming cut 8 bases from V and 9 bases from J; bases unmatched to any gene: 4. The germline V gene has CDR1 MNHEY and CDR2 SVGAGI. This CDR3 spans 11 amino acids.

The chain carries TRBV7-2 and TRBJ1-3, with a weak D call TRBD1 (5 bases). The CDR3 loop spans 15 amino acids. Deletions cut 8 bases from V and 8 bases from J, with 22 bases between. Germline assignment: CDR1 SGHTA and CDR2 FQGNSA. CDR3 sequence: CASRPGGGGWDTIYF. The CDR3 bases are TGTGCCAGCCGCCCAGGTGGCGGGGGGTGGGACACCATATATTTT.

V is TRBV4-2 and J is TRBJ1-4; 7 bases map to TRBD1. Trimming cost V 1 base and J 8 bases; bases outside gene matches: 7. The CDR3 has 15 amino acids. CDR1 is LGHNA and CDR2 is YNFKEQ in the germline V gene. The CDR3: CASSQVGGGEEKLFF. The CDR3 DNA sequence: TGTGCCAGCAGCCAAGTGGGAGGGGGCGAAGAAAAACTGTTTTTT.

The rearrangement joins TRBV7-3 to TRBJ1-2, with D tentatively TRBD1 (5 bases). Trimming cost V 5 bases and J 8 bases, with 21 bases left between them. Germline V gene data show CDR1 as SGHTA and CDR2 as FQGTGA. The CDR3 is 15 residues long. CDR3: CASSAAGPRGDGYTF. CDR3 nucleotides: TGTGCCAGCAGCGCAGCCGGGCCGCGGGGGGACGGCTACACCTTC.

The sample holds many counts of this clone. The gene calls are TRBV5-1 and TRBJ2-1; 9 nucleotides match TRBD2. The germline CDR1 and CDR2 sequences are SGHRS and YFSETQ. The CDR3 is made up of 16 amino acids. Trimming at V came to 0 bases and at J to 5 bases, leaving 6 bases not matched to a gene. CDR3: CASSLGRLAGNNEQFF. The CDR3 bases are TGCGCCAGCAGCTTGGGGCGGCTAGCGGGAAACAATGAGCAGTTCTTC.

J is TRBJ1-3 and V is TRBV2; D may be TRBD1 (5 bases). The CDR3 covers 16 residues. V was pared by 5 bases and J by 0 bases, with 14 bases between. CDR1 SNHLY and CDR2 FYNNEI come from the germline V gene. The CDR3 DNA reads as TGTGCCAGCAGTACCCAGGGACCGAACTCTGGAAACACCATATATTTT. Amino acids: CASSTQGPNSGNTIYF.

V usage is TRBV28 and J usage is TRBJ2-2, with TRBD2 as a possible D gene (5 bases). Germline CDR1 and CDR2: MDHEN and SYDVKM. Trimming took 9 bases from V and 0 from J, leaving 8 bases between them. The CDR3 length is 13 residues. The DNA of the CDR3 is TGTGCCAGTGCGGGTCCGAACACCGGGGAGCTGTTTTTT. It encodes CASAGPNTGELFF.

The chain carries TRBV4-2 and TRBJ2-6; possible D gene TRBD1, 6 bases. V was clipped by 4 bases and J by 0 bases, with 10 bases between them. Per germline, CDR1 LGHNA and CDR2 YNFKEQ. The CDR3 is 16 amino acids. CDR3 in DNA: TGTGCCAGCAGCCGGGACACTCGCTCTGGGGCCAACGTCCTGACTTTC. Translated, it gives CASSRDTRSGANVLTF.

This rearrangement joins TRBV5-1 to TRBJ2-3, with 8 nucleotides matching TRBD1. CDR3 length: 17 amino acids. J lost 1 base, V lost 0 bases, and 7 bases had no gene match. Germline values: CDR1 SGHRS, CDR2 YFSETQ. CDR3 sequence: CASSLVAGGSGTDTQYF. The CDR3 nucleotides are TGCGCCAGCAGCTTGGTGGCAGGGGGCTCAGGCACAGATACGCAGTATTTT.